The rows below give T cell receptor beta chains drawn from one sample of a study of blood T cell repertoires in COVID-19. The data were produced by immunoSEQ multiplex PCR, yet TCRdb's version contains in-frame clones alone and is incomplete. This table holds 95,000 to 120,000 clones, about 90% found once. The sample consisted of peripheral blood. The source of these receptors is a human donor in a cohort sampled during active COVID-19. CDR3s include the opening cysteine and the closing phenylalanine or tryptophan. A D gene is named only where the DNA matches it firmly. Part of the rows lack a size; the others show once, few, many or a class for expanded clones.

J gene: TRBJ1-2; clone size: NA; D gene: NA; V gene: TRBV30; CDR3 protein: CAWSPPDAGATF; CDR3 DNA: TGTGCCTGGAGTCCCCCCGATGCGGGGGCTACCTTC
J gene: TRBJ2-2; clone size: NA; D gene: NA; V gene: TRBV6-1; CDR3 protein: CASSVTGLSNTGELFF; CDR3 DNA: TGTGCCAGCAGTGTAACAGGGTTGTCGAACACCGGGGAGCTGTTTTTT
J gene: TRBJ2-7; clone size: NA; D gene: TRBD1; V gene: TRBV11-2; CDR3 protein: CASTFGTGGYEQYF; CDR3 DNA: TGTGCCAGTACCTTCGGGACAGGGGGTTACGAGCAGTACTTC
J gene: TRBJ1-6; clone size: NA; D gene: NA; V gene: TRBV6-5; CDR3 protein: CAAGVSYNSPLHF; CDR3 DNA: TGTGCCGCGGGGGTGTCCTATAATTCACCCCTCCACTTT
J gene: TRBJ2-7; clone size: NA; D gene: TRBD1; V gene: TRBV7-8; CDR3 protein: CASSYDRGSYEQYF; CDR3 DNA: TGTGCCAGCAGCTACGACAGGGGGAGCTACGAGCAGTACTTC
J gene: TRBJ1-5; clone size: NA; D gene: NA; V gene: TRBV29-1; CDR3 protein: CSVGGGRDNQPQHF; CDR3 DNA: TGCAGCGTCGGCGGGGGACGAGACAATCAGCCCCAGCATTTT
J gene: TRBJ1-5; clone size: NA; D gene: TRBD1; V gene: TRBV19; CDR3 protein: CASSRQGNQPQHF; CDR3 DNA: TGTGCCAGTAGTAGACAGGGGAATCAGCCCCAGCATTTT
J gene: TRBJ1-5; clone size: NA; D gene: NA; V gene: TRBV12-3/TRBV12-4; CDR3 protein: CASSPGDNQPQHF; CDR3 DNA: TGTGCCAGCAGCCCGGGGGATAATCAGCCCCAGCATTTT
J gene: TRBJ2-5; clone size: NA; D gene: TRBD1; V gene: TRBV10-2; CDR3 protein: CASSSGGTQYF; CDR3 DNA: TGCGCCAGCAGTTCAGGGGGGACCCAGTACTTC
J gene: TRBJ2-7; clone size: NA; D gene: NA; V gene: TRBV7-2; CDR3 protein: CASSFLDSYEQYF; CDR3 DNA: TGTGCCAGCAGCTTCCTCGACTCGTACGAGCAGTACTTC
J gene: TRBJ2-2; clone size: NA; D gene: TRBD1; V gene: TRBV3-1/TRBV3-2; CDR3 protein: CASSPGTGGGGELFF; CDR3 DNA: TGTGCCAGCAGCCCCGGGACAGGGGGCGGCGGGGAGCTGTTTTTT
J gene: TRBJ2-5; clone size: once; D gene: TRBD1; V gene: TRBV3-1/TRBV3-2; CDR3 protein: CASSRQRYREGGKGQETQYF; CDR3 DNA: TGTGCCAGCAGCCGCCAGCGTTACAGGGAAGGGGGCAAAGGCCAAGAGACCCAGTACTTC
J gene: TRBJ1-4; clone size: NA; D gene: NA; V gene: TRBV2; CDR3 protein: CASSPQGFSEKLFF; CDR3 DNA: TGTGCCAGCAGCCCACAGGGTTTTAGTGAAAAACTGTTTTTT
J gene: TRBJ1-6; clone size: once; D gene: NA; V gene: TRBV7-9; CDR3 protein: CASSIAGTTPRLHF; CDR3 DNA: TGTGCCAGCAGCATAGCCGGGACAACGCCCAGACTCCACTTT
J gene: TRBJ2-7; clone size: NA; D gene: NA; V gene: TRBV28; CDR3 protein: CASSLLAVGRSYEQYF; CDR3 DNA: TGTGCCAGCAGTTTATTGGCTGTGGGGAGGTCCTACGAGCAGTACTTC
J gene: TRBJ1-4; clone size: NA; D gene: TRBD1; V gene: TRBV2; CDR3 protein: CASSAPGQGNEKLFF; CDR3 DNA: TGTGCCAGCAGTGCCCCGGGACAGGGGAATGAAAAACTGTTTTTT
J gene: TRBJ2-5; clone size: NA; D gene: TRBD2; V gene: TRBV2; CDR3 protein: CASRSRLAGYQETQYF; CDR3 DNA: TGTGCCAGCAGATCCCGACTAGCGGGCTATCAAGAGACCCAGTACTTC
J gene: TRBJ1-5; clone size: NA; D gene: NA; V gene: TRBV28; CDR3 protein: CASSRSFETDQPQHF; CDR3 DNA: TGTGCCAGCAGCCGGTCATTCGAGACTGATCAGCCCCAGCATTTT
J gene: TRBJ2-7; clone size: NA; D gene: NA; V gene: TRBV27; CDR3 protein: CASSLSIGHLSYEQYF; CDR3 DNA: TGTGCCAGCAGTTTATCAATTGGGCACCTCTCCTACGAGCAGTACTTC
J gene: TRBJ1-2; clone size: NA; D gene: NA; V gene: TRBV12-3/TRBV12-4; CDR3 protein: CASRSRGGYTF; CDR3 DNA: TGTGCCAGCAGATCCAGGGGCGGCTACACCTTC
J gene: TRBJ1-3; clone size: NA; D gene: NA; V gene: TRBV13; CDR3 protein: CASSLGKTGIGNTIYF; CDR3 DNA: TGTGCCAGCAGCTTAGGTAAAACAGGGATAGGAAACACCATATATTTT
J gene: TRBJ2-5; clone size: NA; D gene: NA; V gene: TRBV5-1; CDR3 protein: CASSSGTGRGAQYF; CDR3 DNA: TGCGCCAGCAGCTCTGGGACTGGAAGAGGGGCCCAGTACTTC
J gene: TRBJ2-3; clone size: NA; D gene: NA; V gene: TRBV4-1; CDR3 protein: CASSQEGGAADTQYF; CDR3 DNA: TGCGCCAGCAGCCAAGAAGGGGGGGCGGCAGATACGCAGTATTTT
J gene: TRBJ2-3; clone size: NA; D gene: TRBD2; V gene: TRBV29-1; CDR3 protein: CSVEVGTSGIDTQYF; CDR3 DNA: TGCAGCGTTGAGGTTGGGACTAGCGGGATAGATACGCAGTATTTT
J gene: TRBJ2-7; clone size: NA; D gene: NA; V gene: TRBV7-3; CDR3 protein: CASSFGSGALYEQYF; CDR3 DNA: TGTGCCAGCAGCTTCGGGTCAGGGGCCCTCTACGAGCAGTACTTC
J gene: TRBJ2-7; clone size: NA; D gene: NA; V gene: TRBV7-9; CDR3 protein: CASSADSITYEQYF; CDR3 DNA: TGTGCCAGCAGCGCGGACAGTATAACCTACGAGCAGTACTTC
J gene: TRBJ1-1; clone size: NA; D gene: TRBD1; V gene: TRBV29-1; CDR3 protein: CSVERGSGSGGLNTEAFF; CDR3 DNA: TGCAGCGTTGAAAGGGGATCCGGGTCAGGGGGATTGAACACTGAAGCTTTCTTT
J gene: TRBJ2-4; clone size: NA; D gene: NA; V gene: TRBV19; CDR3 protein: CASSIERNIQYF; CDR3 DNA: TGTGCCAGTAGTATAGAGAGAAACATTCAGTACTTC
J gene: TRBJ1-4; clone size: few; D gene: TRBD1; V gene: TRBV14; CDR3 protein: CASSQAGTGNEKLFF; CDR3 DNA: TGTGCCAGCAGCCAAGCCGGGACAGGGAATGAGAAACTGTTTTTT
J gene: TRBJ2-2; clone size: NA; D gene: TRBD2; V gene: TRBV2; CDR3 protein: CASSLLAGNTGELFF; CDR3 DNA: TGTGCCAGCAGTCTCCTAGCGGGAAACACCGGGGAGCTGTTTTTT
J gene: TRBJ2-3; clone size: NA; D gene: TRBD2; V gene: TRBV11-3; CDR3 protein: CASSQGLDTDTQYF; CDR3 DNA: TGTGCCAGCAGCCAGGGACTAGACACAGATACGCAGTATTTT
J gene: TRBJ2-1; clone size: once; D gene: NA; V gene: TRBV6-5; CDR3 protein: CASSPGTPGEQFF; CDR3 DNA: TGTGCCAGTTCACCGGGAACCCCGGGGGAGCAGTTCTTC
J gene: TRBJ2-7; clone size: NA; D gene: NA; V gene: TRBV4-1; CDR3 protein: CASSQEARSSYEQYF; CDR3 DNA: TGCGCCAGCAGCCAAGAAGCACGGAGCTCCTACGAGCAGTACTTC
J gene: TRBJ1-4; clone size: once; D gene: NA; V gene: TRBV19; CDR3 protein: CASSPTGSNEKLFF; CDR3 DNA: TGTGCCAGTAGCCCGACAGGCAGTAATGAAAAACTGTTTTTT
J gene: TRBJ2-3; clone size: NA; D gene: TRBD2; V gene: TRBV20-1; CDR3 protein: CSASRGSRADTQYF; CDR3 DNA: TGCAGTGCTAGTCGCGGGAGTCGGGCAGATACGCAGTATTTT
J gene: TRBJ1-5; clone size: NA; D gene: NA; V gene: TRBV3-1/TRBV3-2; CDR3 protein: CASSQDTGSGQPQHF; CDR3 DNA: TGTGCCAGCAGCCAAGATACGGGGTCCGGACAGCCCCAGCATTTT
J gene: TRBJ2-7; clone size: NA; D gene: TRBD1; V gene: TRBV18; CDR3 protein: CASSPLDRPSYEQYF; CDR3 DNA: TGTGCCAGCTCACCACTGGACAGGCCGTCCTACGAGCAGTACTTC